The source of this T cell receptor beta chain is a study of blood T cell repertoires in COVID-19. The CDR3 is 14 residues long. Per the germline V gene, CDR1 is MDHEN and CDR2 is SYDVKM. Trimming cost V 3 bases and J 8 bases; bases outside gene matches: 8. TCRdb's copy holds only in-frame clones and misses some; the assay was immunoSEQ multiplex PCR. The sample comprises approximately 110,000 clones, 85% of which are singletons, and 3.2% rests with the top ten. This clonotype originated in a woman aged 80 or older with COVID-19, enrolled during active disease. V and J are TRBV28 and TRBJ1-2; the match to TRBD1 covers 8 bases. Sequenced: peripheral blood. The DNA for the CDR3 is TGTGCCAGCAGTTTCTCAGGGGGCGCGTTAGGCTACACCTTC. This translates into CASSFSGGALGYTF.